The rows below give T cell receptor beta chains drawn from one sample of a study of cytomegalovirus exposure and HLA in healthy donors. Using immunoSEQ multiplex PCR, the repertoire was profiled, and TCRdb retains in-frame clones only, with some absent. The sample shows 150,000 to 200,000 clones, about 85% of them seen only once. The sequenced sample was PBMCs. The receptors here all came from a man aged 18 to 35 in good health and CMV-seropositive. Both conserved end residues are part of each CDR3. A D gene is named only where the DNA matches it firmly. Part of the rows lack a size; the others show once, few, many or a class for expanded clones.

j_gene	v_gene	d_gene	abundance	CDR3aa	CDR3nt
TRBJ2-7	TRBV5-5	.	.	CASSLGAGALEQYF	TGTGCCAGCAGCTTGGGGGCAGGGGCGCTCGAGCAGTACTTC
TRBJ1-2	TRBV6-1	.	.	CAITRSTEANYGYTF	TGTGCCATTACGAGGAGCACCGAGGCTAACTATGGCTACACCTTC
TRBJ1-5	TRBV6-5	.	.	CASSYSGGVPQHF	TGTGCCAGCAGTTACTCGGGGGGGGTGCCCCAGCATTTT
TRBJ1-1	TRBV11-1	TRBD1	.	CASSLVDRGLGTEAFF	TGTGCCAGCAGCTTAGTGGACAGGGGGCTGGGGACTGAAGCTTTCTTT
TRBJ2-1	TRBV28	TRBD1	.	CASSSGAGGPYNEQFF	TGTGCCAGCAGCTCCGGCGCAGGGGGCCCCTACAATGAGCAGTTCTTC
TRBJ2-1	TRBV19	TRBD2	many	CASSIVAGVSYNEQFF	TGTGCCAGTAGTATAGTTGCGGGAGTCTCCTACAATGAGCAGTTCTTC
TRBJ1-1	TRBV18	.	.	CASSLYRAHSMNTEAFF	TGTGCCAGCTCACTTTACAGGGCCCACAGTATGAACACTGAAGCTTTCTTT
TRBJ1-5	TRBV19	TRBD1	.	CASSIDGGQGGQPQHF	TGTGCCAGTAGTATAGATGGGGGACAGGGGGGCCAGCCCCAGCATTTT
TRBJ2-1	TRBV25-1	TRBD2	.	CASSEFSSGSINEQFF	TGTGCCAGCAGTGAGTTTTCGAGCGGGAGCATCAATGAGCAGTTCTTC
TRBJ2-3	TRBV27	TRBD1	.	CASSRWDRTDTQYF	TGTGCCAGCAGTCGATGGGACAGAACAGATACGCAGTATTTT
TRBJ1-2	TRBV6-5	TRBD1	.	CASSLPGQGDLEGYTF	TGTGCCAGCAGTTTGCCCGGACAGGGGGACCTTGAGGGCTACACCTTC
TRBJ2-3	TRBV11-2	.	.	CASSPRLESTDTQYF	TGTGCCAGCAGCCCCCGGTTAGAAAGCACAGATACGCAGTATTTT
TRBJ1-4	TRBV28	.	.	CASRATGLANEKLFF	TGTGCCAGCAGGGCCACAGGGTTGGCTAATGAAAAACTGTTTTTT
TRBJ1-2	TRBV30	.	.	CAWSKNRDYGYTF	TGTGCCTGGAGCAAGAACAGGGACTATGGCTACACCTTC
TRBJ1-5	TRBV30	TRBD1	.	CACGQAEGQPQHF	TGTGCCTGCGGACAGGCCGAGGGTCAGCCCCAGCATTTT
TRBJ1-4	TRBV25-1	.	.	CASSGLKSGEKLFF	TGTGCCAGCAGTGGCCTGAAGAGCGGAGAAAAACTGTTTTTT
TRBJ1-2	TRBV10-2	.	.	CASSEKTDYGYTF	TGCGCCAGCAGTGAGAAGACAGACTATGGCTACACCTTC
TRBJ2-3	TRBV10-3	TRBD2	once	CAISEELAGVQDTQYF	TGTGCCATCAGTGAAGAACTAGCGGGGGTTCAAGATACGCAGTATTTT
TRBJ2-1	TRBV4-2	TRBD1	few	CASSQAPGGTGNEQFF	TGTGCCAGCAGCCAAGCCCCAGGGGGCACGGGAAATGAGCAGTTCTTC
TRBJ1-2	TRBV4-1	.	.	CASSQGEGTYGYTF	TGCGCCAGCAGCCAAGGGGAGGGGACCTATGGCTACACCTTC
TRBJ1-1	TRBV5-1	.	.	CASSLSTLGAEAFF	TGCGCCAGCAGCCTTTCTACTCTAGGGGCGGAAGCTTTCTTT
TRBJ2-1	TRBV28	.	.	CASSLTGPSYNEQFF	TGTGCCAGCAGTTTGACTGGCCCTTCCTACAATGAGCAGTTCTTC
TRBJ2-5	TRBV28	.	.	CASLGRETQYF	TGTGCCAGTCTAGGGAGGGAGACCCAGTACTTC
TRBJ1-5	TRBV2	.	.	CASSRDSNQPQHF	TGTGCCAGCAGTAGAGATAGCAATCAGCCCCAGCATTTT
TRBJ2-3	TRBV10-1	.	many	CASSENPGVGDTQYF	TGCGCCAGCAGTGAGAATCCGGGGGTAGGGGATACGCAGTATTTT
TRBJ2-7	TRBV5-1	TRBD1	few	CASSLDGTGASYEQYF	TGCGCCAGCAGCTTGGACGGGACAGGGGCCTCCTACGAGCAGTACTTC
TRBJ2-1	TRBV11-2	.	once	CASSSPLARSYNEQFF	TGTGCCAGCAGCTCCCCTCTAGCGCGCTCCTACAATGAGCAGTTCTTC
TRBJ2-7	TRBV6-6	TRBD1	.	CASNLGGTGYEQYF	TGTGCCAGCAATTTAGGGGGGACAGGGTACGAGCAGTACTTC
TRBJ1-4	TRBV28	.	many	CASSPGGSGEKLFF	TGTGCCAGCTCCCCGGGTGGTTCTGGTGAAAAACTGTTTTTT
TRBJ1-1	TRBV15	TRBD1	.	CATSRDQVRGRPEAFF	TGTGCCACCAGCAGAGATCAGGTCAGGGGGCGTCCTGAAGCTTTCTTT
TRBJ2-7	TRBV12-5	TRBD1	once	CASGFRQGAYEQYF	TGTGCTAGTGGTTTCAGACAGGGGGCCTACGAGCAGTACTTC
TRBJ1-5	TRBV28	.	few	CASSGGNQPQHF	TGTGCCAGCAGTGGGGGGAATCAGCCCCAGCATTTT
TRBJ1-1	TRBV30	TRBD1	.	CAYGQGLTAFF	TGTGCATACGGACAGGGACTTACAGCTTTCTTT
TRBJ2-3	TRBV30	.	.	CAWSVGGDTQYF	TGTGCCTGGAGTGTCGGAGGAGATACGCAGTATTTT
TRBJ2-7	TRBV6-6	.	.	CASSSPLSSYEQYF	TGTGCCAGCAGTTCACCCCTAAGCTCCTACGAGCAGTACTTC
TRBJ2-3	TRBV9	TRBD1	.	CASNRQGETDTQYF	TGTGCCAGCAATCGACAGGGCGAGACAGATACGCAGTATTTT
TRBJ2-7	TRBV28	TRBD2	.	CASISGGPSYEQYF	TGTGCCAGCATTAGCGGGGGCCCGTCCTACGAGCAGTACTTC
TRBJ1-2	TRBV14	.	.	CASSQSRGYGYTF	TGTGCCAGCAGCCAGAGTAGAGGCTATGGCTACACCTTC
TRBJ2-1	TRBV28	TRBD1	.	CASRPGQGALPIYNEQFF	TGTGCCAGCAGGCCGGGACAGGGGGCCCTCCCGATCTACAATGAGCAGTTCTTC